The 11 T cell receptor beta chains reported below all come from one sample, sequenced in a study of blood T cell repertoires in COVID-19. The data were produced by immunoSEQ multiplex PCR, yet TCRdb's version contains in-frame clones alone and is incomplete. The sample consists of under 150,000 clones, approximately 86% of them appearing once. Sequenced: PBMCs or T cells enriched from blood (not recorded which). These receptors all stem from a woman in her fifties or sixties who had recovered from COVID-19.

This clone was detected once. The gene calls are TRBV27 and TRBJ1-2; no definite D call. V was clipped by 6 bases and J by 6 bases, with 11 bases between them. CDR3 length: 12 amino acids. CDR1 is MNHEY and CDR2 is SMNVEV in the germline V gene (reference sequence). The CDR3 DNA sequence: TGTGCCAGCAGGATAGGGAGGGATGGCTACACCTTC. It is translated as CASRIGRDGYTF.

The CDR3 bases are TGTGCCAGCAGCCAAGTTAAAGGGACAGGGAACTATGGCTACACCTTC. This sequence encodes CASSQVKGTGNYGYTF. The genes are TRBV3-1 (or the pseudogene TRBV3-2) and TRBJ1-2, with 9 bases lining up with TRBD1. With 1 base clipped from V and 2 bases from J, the junction kept 5 bases outside the gene matches. This CDR3 has 16 residues. The germline CDR1 and CDR2 sequences are LGHDT and YNNKEL (reference sequence).

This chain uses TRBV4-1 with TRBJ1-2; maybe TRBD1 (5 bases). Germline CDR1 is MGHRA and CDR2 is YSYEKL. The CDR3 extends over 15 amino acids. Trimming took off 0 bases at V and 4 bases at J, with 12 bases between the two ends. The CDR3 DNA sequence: TGCGCCAGCAGCCAAGAGGGGGAGGGAACCTATGGCTACACCTTC. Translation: CASSQEGEGTYGYTF.

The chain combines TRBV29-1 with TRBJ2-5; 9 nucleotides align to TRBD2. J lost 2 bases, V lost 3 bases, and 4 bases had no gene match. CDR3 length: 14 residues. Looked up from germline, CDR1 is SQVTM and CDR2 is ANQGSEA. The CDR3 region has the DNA TGCAGCGTTGAGCTAGCGGGGAGACAAGAGACCCAGTACTTC. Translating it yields CSVELAGRQETQYF. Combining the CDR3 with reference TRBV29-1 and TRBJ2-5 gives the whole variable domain SAVISQKPSRDICQRGTSLTIQCQVDSQVTMMFWYRQQPGQSLTLIATANQGSEATYESGFVIDKFPISRPNLTFSTLTVSNMSPEDSSIYLCSVELAGRQETQYFGPGTRLLVL.

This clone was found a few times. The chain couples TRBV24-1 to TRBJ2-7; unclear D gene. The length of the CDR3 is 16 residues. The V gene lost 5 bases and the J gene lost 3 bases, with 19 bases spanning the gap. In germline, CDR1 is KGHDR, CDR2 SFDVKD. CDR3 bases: TGTGCCACCAGTGCGTCCGATCTCCCCCACATCTACGAGCAGTACTTC. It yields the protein CATSASDLPHIYEQYF.

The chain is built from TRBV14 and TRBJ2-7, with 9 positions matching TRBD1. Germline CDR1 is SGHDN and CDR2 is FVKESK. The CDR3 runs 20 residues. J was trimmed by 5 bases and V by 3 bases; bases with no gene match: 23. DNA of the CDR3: TGTGCCAGCAGCCAGCTGTGGGGACAGGGATCCTCCGAGGGCCTGAACGAGCAGTACTTC. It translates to CASSQLWGQGSSEGLNEQYF.

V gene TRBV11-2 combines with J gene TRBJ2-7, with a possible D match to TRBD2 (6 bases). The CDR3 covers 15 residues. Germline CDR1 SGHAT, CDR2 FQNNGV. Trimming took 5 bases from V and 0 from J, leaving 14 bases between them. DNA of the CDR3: TGTGCCAGCAGCCCCTTCGGGGGAAGCTCCTACGAGCAGTACTTC. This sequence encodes CASSPFGGSSYEQYF.

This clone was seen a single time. CDR3 residues: CSVAWDRLNEKLFF. CDR3 DNA sequence: TGCAGCGTTGCCTGGGACAGACTTAATGAAAAACTGTTTTTT. This sequence joins TRBV29-1 and TRBJ1-4, with TRBD1 matching 7 bases. J was trimmed by 4 bases and V by 4 bases; bases with no gene match: 6. The germline gives CDR1 SQVTM, CDR2 ANQGSEA. The CDR3 runs 14 residues.

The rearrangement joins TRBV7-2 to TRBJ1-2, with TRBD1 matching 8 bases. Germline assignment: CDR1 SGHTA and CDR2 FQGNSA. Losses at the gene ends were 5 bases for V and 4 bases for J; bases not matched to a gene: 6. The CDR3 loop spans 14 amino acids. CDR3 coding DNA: TGTGCCAGCAGCCGTGGACAGGGTTCCTATGGCTACACCTTC. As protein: CASSRGQGSYGYTF.

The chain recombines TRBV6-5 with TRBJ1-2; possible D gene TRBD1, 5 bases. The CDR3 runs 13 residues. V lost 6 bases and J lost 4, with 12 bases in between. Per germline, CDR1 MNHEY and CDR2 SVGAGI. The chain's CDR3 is CASRSDSLYGYTF. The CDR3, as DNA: TGTGCCAGCAGATCCGACAGTCTCTATGGCTACACCTTC.

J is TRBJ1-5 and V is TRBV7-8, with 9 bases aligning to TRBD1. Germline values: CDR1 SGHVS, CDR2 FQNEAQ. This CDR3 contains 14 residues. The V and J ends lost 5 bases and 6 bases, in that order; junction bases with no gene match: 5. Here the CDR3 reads CASSANRGLQPQHF. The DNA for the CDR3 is TGTGCCAGCAGCGCGAACAGGGGGCTTCAGCCCCAGCATTTT.